Sequencing of this TCR beta chain was carried out in a study of T-cell reconstitution after alpha-beta-depleted transplantation in children. V dropped 3 bases and J dropped 5 bases, with 22 bases sitting between them. The CDR3 is 17 amino acids. Unique molecular identifiers were incorporated into the prepared TCRbeta library. TCRdb ran MiXCR on the PCR reads and lists one entry per CDR3 protein. The sample gives a few hundred thousand distinct CDR3 sequences, 9.9% of which show up once; around a tenth is in the top ten. This clonotype has just a few counts. Sequencing used PBMCs from the stem cell graft donor, obtained from the stem cell graft. The gene calls are TRBV12-3 or TRBV12-4 and TRBJ2-5, with a possible D match to TRBD2 (5 bases). This clonotype was obtained from a human donor who donated a stem cell graft to a child with SCID. The CDR3: CASSFRGFSSIAETQYF. CDR3 DNA: TGTGCCAGCAGTTTTCGGGGTTTTTCGAGTATCGCGGAGACCCAGTACTTC.